The present T cell receptor beta chain was sequenced within a study of cytotoxic CD8 clonotypes in ibrutinib-treated CLL. Study-wide results and limits: Against age-matched healthy donors, baseline clonality ran higher and tracked circulating CD8+ T-cell counts. Public clonotypes were seen rarely and were contracted or stable on treatment.

As concerns this clone: Its specificity is not known.

Sequencing was performed with immunoSEQ multiplex PCR; in TCRdb, only in-frame clones are kept and a portion is missing. The sample gives 30,000 to 40,000 clones, roughly three quarters of which show up once; 28% is in the top ten. Trimming removed 4 bases at V and 7 bases at J, with 14 bases between. The V gene's germline CDR1 is SEHNR and CDR2 FQNEAQ (reference sequence). The CDR3 is 14 amino acids. The TCR was taken from a human donor with chronic lymphocytic leukemia. The chain has TRBV7-9 and TRBJ2-1; D perhaps matches TRBD2 (7 bases). This material consisted of PBMCs, taken before ibrutinib treatment. In nucleotides, the CDR3 is TGTGCCAGCAGCTCCTGGACTAGGGGGAATGAGCAGTTCTTC. The encoded protein is CASSSWTRGNEQFF.